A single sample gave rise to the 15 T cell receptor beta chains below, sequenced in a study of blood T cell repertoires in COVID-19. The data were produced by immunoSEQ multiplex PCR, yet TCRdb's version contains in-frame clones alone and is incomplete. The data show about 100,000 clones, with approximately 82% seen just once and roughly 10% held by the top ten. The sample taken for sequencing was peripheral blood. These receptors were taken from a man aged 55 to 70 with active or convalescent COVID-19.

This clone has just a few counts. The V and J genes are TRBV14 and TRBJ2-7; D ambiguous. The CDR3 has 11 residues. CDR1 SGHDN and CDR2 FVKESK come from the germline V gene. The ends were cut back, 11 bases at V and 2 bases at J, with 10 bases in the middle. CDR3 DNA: TGTGCCGCGCGGAAGGCCTACGAGCAGTACGTC. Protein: CAARKAYEQYV.

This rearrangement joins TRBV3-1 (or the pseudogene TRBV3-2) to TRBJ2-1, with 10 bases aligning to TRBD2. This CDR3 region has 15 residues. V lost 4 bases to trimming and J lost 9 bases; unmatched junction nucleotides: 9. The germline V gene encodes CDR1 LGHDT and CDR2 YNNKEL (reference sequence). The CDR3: CASSLGSGRLSEQFF. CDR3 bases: TGTGCCAGCAGCCTGGGTAGCGGGAGGTTAAGTGAGCAGTTCTTC.

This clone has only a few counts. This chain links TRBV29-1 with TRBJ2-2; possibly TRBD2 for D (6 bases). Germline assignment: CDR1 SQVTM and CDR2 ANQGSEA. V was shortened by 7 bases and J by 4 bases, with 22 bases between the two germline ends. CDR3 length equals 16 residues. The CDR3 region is CSAYNVGRPGTGELFF. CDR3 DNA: TGCAGCGCATACAACGTGGGGAGGCCGGGCACCGGGGAGCTGTTTTTT.

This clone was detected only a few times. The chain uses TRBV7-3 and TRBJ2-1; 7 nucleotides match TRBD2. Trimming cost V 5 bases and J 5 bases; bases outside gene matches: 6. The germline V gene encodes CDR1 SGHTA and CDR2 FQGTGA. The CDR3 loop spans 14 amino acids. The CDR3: CASSPGTNNNEQFF. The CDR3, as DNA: TGTGCCAGCAGCCCCGGGACTAACAACAATGAGCAGTTCTTC.

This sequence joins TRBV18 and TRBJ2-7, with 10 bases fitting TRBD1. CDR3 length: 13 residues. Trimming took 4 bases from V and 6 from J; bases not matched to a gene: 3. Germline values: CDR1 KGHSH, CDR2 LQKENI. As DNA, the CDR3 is TGTGCCAGCTCACGACGGGACAGGGGCGAGCAGTACGTC. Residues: CASSRRDRGEQYV.

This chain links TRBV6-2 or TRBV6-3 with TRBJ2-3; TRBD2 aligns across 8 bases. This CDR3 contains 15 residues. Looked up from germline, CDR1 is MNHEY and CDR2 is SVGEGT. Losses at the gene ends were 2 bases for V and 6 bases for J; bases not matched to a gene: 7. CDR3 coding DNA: TGTGCCAGCAGTTACCTCAGCGGGAGACTGGATACGCAGTATTTT. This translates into CASSYLSGRLDTQYF.

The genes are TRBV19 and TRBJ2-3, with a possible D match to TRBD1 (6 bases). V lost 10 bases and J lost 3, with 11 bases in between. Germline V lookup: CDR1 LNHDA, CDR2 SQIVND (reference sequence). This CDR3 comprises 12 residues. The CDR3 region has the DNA TGTGCCACCTCGGGACAAACAGATACGCAGTATTTT. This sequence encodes CATSGQTDTQYF.

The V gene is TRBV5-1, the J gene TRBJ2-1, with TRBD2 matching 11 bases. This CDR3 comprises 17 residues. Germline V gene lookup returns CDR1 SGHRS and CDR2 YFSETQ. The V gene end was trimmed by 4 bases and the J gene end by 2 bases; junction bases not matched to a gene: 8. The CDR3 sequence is CASSPMRGLAAYNEQFF. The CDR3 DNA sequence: TGCGCCAGCAGCCCAATGAGGGGACTAGCGGCCTACAATGAGCAGTTCTTC.

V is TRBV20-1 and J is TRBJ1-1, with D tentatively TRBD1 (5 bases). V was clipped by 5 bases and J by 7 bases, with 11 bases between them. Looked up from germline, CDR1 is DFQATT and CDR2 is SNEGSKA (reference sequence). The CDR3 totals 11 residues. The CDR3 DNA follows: TGCAGTGCTCCTCTGGGGGGTGAAGCTTTCTTT. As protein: CSAPLGGEAFF.

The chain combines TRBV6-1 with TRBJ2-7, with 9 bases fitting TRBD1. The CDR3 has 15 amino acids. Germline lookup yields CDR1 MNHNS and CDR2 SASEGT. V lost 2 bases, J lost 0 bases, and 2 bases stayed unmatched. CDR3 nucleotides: TGTGCCAGCAGTGAACAACAGGGGGCCTCCTACGAGCAGTACTTC. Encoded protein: CASSEQQGASYEQYF.

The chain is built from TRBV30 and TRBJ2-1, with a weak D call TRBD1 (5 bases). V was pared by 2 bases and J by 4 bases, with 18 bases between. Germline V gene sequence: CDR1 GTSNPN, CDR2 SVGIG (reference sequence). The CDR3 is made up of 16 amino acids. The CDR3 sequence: CAWSPITGNPYNEQFF. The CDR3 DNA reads TGTGCCTGGAGTCCAATAACAGGTAACCCTTACAATGAGCAGTTCTTC.

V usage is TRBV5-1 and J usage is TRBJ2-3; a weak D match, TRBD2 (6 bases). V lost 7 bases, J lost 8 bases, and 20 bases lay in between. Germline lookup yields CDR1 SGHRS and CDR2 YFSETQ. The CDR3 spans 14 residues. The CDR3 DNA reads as TGCGCCAGCTTATCTGTGGAGGGTGGCGGTACGCAGTATTTT. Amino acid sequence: CASLSVEGGGTQYF.

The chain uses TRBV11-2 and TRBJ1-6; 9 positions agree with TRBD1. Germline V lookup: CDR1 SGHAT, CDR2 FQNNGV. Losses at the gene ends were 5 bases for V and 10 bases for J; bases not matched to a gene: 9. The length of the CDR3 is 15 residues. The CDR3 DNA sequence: TGTGCCAGCAGCACTCGGACAGGGGAGAGATCACCCCTCCACTTT. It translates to CASSTRTGERSPLHF.

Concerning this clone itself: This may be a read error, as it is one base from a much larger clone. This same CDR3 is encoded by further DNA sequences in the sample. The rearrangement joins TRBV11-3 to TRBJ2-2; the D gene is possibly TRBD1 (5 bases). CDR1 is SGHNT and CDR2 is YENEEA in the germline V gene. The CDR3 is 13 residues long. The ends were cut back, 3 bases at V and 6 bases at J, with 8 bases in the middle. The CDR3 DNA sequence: TGTGCCAGCAGCTTTGAAGGGGCCGGGGAGCTGTTTTTT. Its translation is CASSFEGAGELFF.

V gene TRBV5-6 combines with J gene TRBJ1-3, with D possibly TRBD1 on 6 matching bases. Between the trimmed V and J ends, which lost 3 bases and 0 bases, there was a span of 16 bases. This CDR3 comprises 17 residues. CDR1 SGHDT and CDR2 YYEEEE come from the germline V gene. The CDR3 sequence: CASSSGQPPYSGNTIYF. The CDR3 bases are TGTGCCAGCAGCTCCGGACAGCCACCTTACTCTGGAAACACCATATATTTT.